The source of this T cell receptor beta chain is a study of cytomegalovirus exposure and HLA in healthy donors. Study outcomes and limitations: An analysis was carried out later, and it reportedly showed fewer N-insertions in an Asian-associated ancestry cluster than the roughly 700-donor mean.

Regarding this clone: The antigen remains undetermined.

In the PCR, 60 Vbeta and 13 Jbeta primers were used. The assay was immunoSEQ multiplex PCR, and TCRdb's table has in-frame clones only and misses some. The sample contains around 150,000 clones, 80% of which appear only once. The CDR3 has 15 residues. CDR1 is MDHEN and CDR2 is SYDVKM in the germline V gene. Trimming stripped 8 bases from V and 6 bases from J, with 22 bases between. The V and J genes are TRBV28 and TRBJ1-2, with no clear D. Sequenced sample: PBMCs. The clonotype was recovered from a man in his thirties or forties in good health and CMV-seronegative. CDR3 bases: TGTGCCAGCTATTCCTACCCTCAATCTCGGGATGGCTACACCTTC. Protein: CASYSYPQSRDGYTF.